The present entry profiles one T cell receptor beta chain with its context. Its specificity is unknown. The record originates from a study of shared clonotypes between healthy human individuals. Only in-frame clones appear in the TCRdb table, and some are missing; sequencing was by immunoSEQ multiplex PCR. The table has roughly 1,000,000 clones, 78% seen once. Broader study findings: Sampling involved blood alone; tissue repertoires likely differ. Non-shared clonotypes were found to have lower generation probabilities than the clonotypes that were shared by all four of the sorted-subset donors. Approximately 4.6% of naive CD4 clonotypes were shared across several donors.

The ends were cut back, 1 base at V and 1 base at J, with 10 bases in the middle. This CDR3 is built from 15 residues. The germline CDR1 and CDR2 sequences are SGHRS and YFSETQ. Every donor, a Caucasian adult, lived in Nashville, Tennessee. Sequencing was done on a sample of memory CD4+ T cells from PBMCs. Subset given: CD45RA-negative fraction. This clonotype was obtained from a young man in good health. Some clones in this sample may be carry-over from other donors' samples. V usage is TRBV5-1 and J usage is TRBJ2-3; perhaps TRBD1 as D (6 bases). The CDR3 DNA sequence: TGCGCCAGCAGCTTGTCAAACAGGGGCACAGATACGCAGTATTTT. It specifies CASSLSNRGTDTQYF.